These 24 T cell receptor beta chains came from one sample sequenced in a study of T cells in Graves' hyperthyroidism and ophthalmopathy. Amplified regions were TCR beta CDR3 sequences from RNA transcripts. The HTBI primer set served for first-round RT-PCR of the TCR CDR3. TCRdb processed the multiplex PCR reads anew with MiXCR; each CDR3 protein has one entry. The sample contains about half a million distinct CDR3 sequences, about 20% of which appear only once. The sample comprised blood. These receptors were collected from a woman in her seventies with Graves' ophthalmopathy.

This clonotype has a handful of counts. This rearrangement joins TRBV27 to TRBJ1-2; D is possibly TRBD1 (5 bases). The V end lost 3 bases, the J end lost 7 bases, and 18 bases lay between the germline ends. Germline V gives CDR1 MNHEY, CDR2 SMNVEV (reference sequence). The CDR3 sequence is 15 residues long. The CDR3 is CASSFSQGGFSGYTF. The CDR3 nucleotides are TGTGCCAGCAGTTTTTCCCAGGGAGGGTTCTCTGGCTACACCTTC.

The CDR3 sequence: CSAVVVSGASTDTQYF. CDR3 coding DNA: TGCAGCGCCGTCGTGGTGTCCGGGGCTAGCACAGATACGCAGTATTTT. The rearrangement joins TRBV29-1 to TRBJ2-3; tentatively, D is TRBD1 or TRBD2 (5 bases each). The V gene lost 7 bases and the J gene lost 0 bases, with 20 bases spanning the gap. In germline, CDR1 is SQVTM, CDR2 ANQGSEA. This CDR3 contains 16 residues.

This clonotype was seen at least ten times. V is TRBV7-9 and J is TRBJ2-1, with 14 bases lining up with TRBD2. The CDR3 covers 14 residues. Trimming took 5 bases from V and 10 from J; bases not matched to a gene: 4. Germline loops: CDR1 SEHNR, CDR2 FQNEAQ (reference sequence). CDR3 bases: TGTGCCAGCAGCATGGGACTAGCGGGAGACGAGCAGTTCTTC. Its protein product is CASSMGLAGDEQFF.

Ten or more counts support this clonotype. The V call is TRBV2, the J call TRBJ1-1; D remains ambiguous. Germline V gene sequence: CDR1 SNHLY, CDR2 FYNNEI. Trimming removed 0 bases from V and 8 bases from J, with 7 bases in between. The CDR3 loop spans 12 amino acids. The CDR3 loop is CASSEAHYEAFF. The CDR3 nucleotides are TGTGCCAGCAGTGAAGCGCATTACGAAGCTTTCTTT.

This clonotype has a count of ten or more. The chain carries TRBV7-2 and TRBJ2-5, with unresolved D. Germline V gene data show CDR1 as SGHTA and CDR2 as FQGNSA. V was cut by 3 bases and J by 6 bases, with 17 bases left in between. This CDR3 comprises 15 residues. The CDR3 region is CASSFSSGVRKTQYF. The CDR3 bases are TGTGCCAGCAGCTTCAGTAGTGGGGTGAGGAAGACCCAGTACTTC.

CDR3: CASSLLPGLASRDEQFF. CDR3 nucleotides: TGTGCCAGCAGTTTGTTACCGGGACTAGCGAGTAGGGATGAGCAGTTCTTC. The genes are TRBV28 and TRBJ2-1; 10 positions match TRBD2. This CDR3 is built from 17 residues. Germline V gene sequence: CDR1 MDHEN, CDR2 SYDVKM. V trimming: 3 bases; J trimming: 8 bases; junction bases outside the gene matches: 13.

Note on this clonotype: One base away lies a much larger clone, so this may be a sequencing read error. The chain recombines TRBV3-1 with TRBJ1-1; D remains ambiguous. There are 14 residues in the CDR3. The germline V gene encodes CDR1 LGHDT and CDR2 YNNKEL (reference sequence). CDR3 in amino acids: CASRQGLQNTEAFF. The CDR3 nucleotides read TGTGCCAGCCGCCAAGGCCTCCAAAACACTGAAGCTTTCTTT.

V gene TRBV4-1 combines with J gene TRBJ1-4, with TRBD1 matching over 9 bases. Germline V gives CDR1 MGHRA, CDR2 YSYEKL. This CDR3 region has 15 residues. V lost 2 bases to trimming and J lost 5 bases; unmatched junction nucleotides: 3. The CDR3 here is CASSQSGTGNEKLFF. In DNA, the CDR3 is TGCGCCAGCAGCCAATCCGGGACAGGGAATGAAAAACTGTTTTTT.

This clonotype was detected ten times or more. The chain couples TRBV12-3 or TRBV12-4 to TRBJ2-2, with TRBD2 matching 11 bases. This CDR3 spans 14 amino acids. V lost 6 bases and J lost 6; bases outside the gene matches: 3. The CDR3 loop reads CASRSGLAAGELFF. CDR3 DNA: TGTGCCAGCAGATCGGGACTAGCGGCCGGGGAGCTGTTTTTT.

This clonotype was recorded at least ten times. This chain connects TRBV3-1 to TRBJ2-5; D unresolved. V lost 1 base and J 5 bases, leaving 5 bases between the germline ends. This CDR3 comprises 12 residues. Per germline, CDR1 LGHDT and CDR2 YNNKEL (reference sequence). The CDR3 spells CASSQGLETQYF. CDR3 bases: TGTGCCAGCAGCCAAGGGTTGGAGACCCAGTACTTC.

Comment on this clonotype: The junction shows a germline mismatch at one end, possibly a read error. The chain uses TRBV30 and TRBJ1-1, with D perhaps TRBD1 (6 bases). The CDR3 is 14 amino acids. CDR1 and CDR2 (germline): GTSNPN, SVGIG (reference sequence). In DNA form, the CDR3 reads TGTGCCTGGAGCCTGGGACAACAGAACACTGAAGCTTTATTT. Translated, it gives CAWSLGQQNTEALF. The whole variable domain, filled in from reference TRBV30 and TRBJ1-1, reads SQTIHQWPATLVQPVGSPLSLECTVEGTSNPNLYWYRQAAGRGLQLLFYSVGIGQISSEVPQNLSASRPQDRQFILSSKKLLLSDSGFYLCAWSLGQQNTEALFGQGTRLTVV.

J is TRBJ2-7 and V is TRBV15; D unresolved. Trimming left V 3 bases short and J 2 bases short, with 8 bases between. The CDR3 is 13 amino acids. In germline, CDR1 is LNHNV, CDR2 YYDKDF (reference sequence). The CDR3 DNA reads as TGTGCCACCAGCAGGGACGGGCCCTACGAGCAGTACTTC. This encodes CATSRDGPYEQYF.

Remarks on this clonotype: A much larger clone lies one base from this, so it may be a read error. This sequence joins TRBV30 and TRBJ1-2, with D perhaps matching TRBD1 (6 bases). CDR1 is GTSNPN, CDR2 SVGIG, per germline (reference sequence). The length of the CDR3 is 12 residues. The DNA for the CDR3 is TGTGCCTGTTACAGGGTCGGCTATGGCTACGCCTTC. Its protein product is CACYRVGYGYAF.

The chain couples TRBV3-1 to TRBJ1-2; D unclear. The CDR3 runs 14 residues. Trimming removed 5 bases at V and 3 bases at J, with 13 bases between. The germline V gene has CDR1 LGHDT and CDR2 YNNKEL (reference sequence). The CDR3 spells CASSGVGQYYGYTF. The CDR3, as DNA: TGTGCCAGCAGCGGGGTCGGCCAATACTATGGCTACACCTTC.

This clonotype has a count of ten or more. The CDR3: CASSPTSGSHEQYF. The CDR3 DNA sequence: TGTGCCAGCAGCCCAACTAGCGGGAGCCACGAGCAGTACTTC. J is TRBJ2-7 and V is TRBV28, with 11 bases fitting TRBD2. This CDR3 region has 14 residues. Germline V CDR1 and CDR2: MDHEN, SYDVKM. V dropped 6 bases and J dropped 5; count of bases not matched to a gene: 6.

This clonotype showed up just a few times. The chain's CDR3 is CASSPDRGINYGYTF. The CDR3 DNA follows: TGTGCCAGCAGCCCCGACAGGGGAATTAACTATGGCTACACCTTC. The chain employs TRBV5-6 and TRBJ1-2, with 8 positions matching TRBD1. This CDR3 is 15 amino acids long. After removal of 4 bases from V and 1 base from J, the junction contained 6 bases not matched to a gene. Per the germline V gene, CDR1 is SGHDT and CDR2 is YYEEEE.

In its sample, this clonotype was seen a few times. The chain has TRBV10-3 and TRBJ2-2; D not resolved. The CDR3 sequence is 15 residues long. Trimming took 2 bases from V and 7 from J, leaving 14 bases between them. The germline V gene encodes CDR1 ENHRY and CDR2 SYGVKD. The CDR3 loop is CAISERAATHGELFF. The CDR3, as DNA: TGTGCCATCAGTGAGCGGGCTGCGACTCACGGGGAGCTGTTTTTT.

The chain recombines TRBV7-8 with TRBJ1-3; possibly TRBD1 for D (6 bases). This CDR3 is 16 amino acids long. Looked up from germline, CDR1 is SGHVS and CDR2 is FQNEAQ. V was pared by 1 base and J by 0 bases, with 10 bases between. Written as DNA, the CDR3 is TGTGCCAGCAGCTTAGACAGGGCCTACTCTGGAAACACCATATATTTT. It translates to CASSLDRAYSGNTIYF.

The chain recombines TRBV10-3 with TRBJ2-3; 9 bases map to TRBD1. CDR1 is ENHRY, CDR2 SYGVKD, per germline. The trim removed 8 bases at V and 2 bases at J, leaving 8 bases unmatched. This CDR3 spans 15 amino acids. CDR3 sequence: CAIESGQGNTDTQYF. In nucleotides, the CDR3 is TGTGCCATCGAATCGGGACAGGGCAACACAGATACGCAGTATTTT.

The rearrangement links TRBV2 to TRBJ1-2, with 10 bases that match TRBD1. Germline CDR1 and CDR2: SNHLY and FYNNEI. The CDR3 has 17 residues. V gave up 6 bases and J gave up 6 bases; unmatched junction bases: 16. CDR3 residues: CASRDGTGARRLDGYTF. The CDR3 DNA sequence: TGTGCCAGCAGGGACGGGACAGGGGCGCGGAGGCTGGATGGCTACACCTTC.

The chain is built from TRBV19 and TRBJ1-1; possible D gene TRBD1, 6 bases. Trimming took 1 base from V and 3 from J, leaving 12 bases between them. Per germline, CDR1 LNHDA and CDR2 SQIVND (reference sequence). This CDR3 is built from 15 residues. The CDR3 DNA sequence: TGTGCCAGTAGTATAGCTCAGGGGCGGGACACTGAAGCTTTCTTT. Protein sequence: CASSIAQGRDTEAFF.

This clonotype showed up many times. The chain links TRBV7-2 to TRBJ1-1; D is perhaps TRBD1 (5 bases). V was shortened by 5 bases and J by 0 bases, with 7 bases between the two germline ends. This CDR3 contains 13 residues. From germline, CDR1 is SGHTA and CDR2 FQGNSA. CDR3 in amino acids: CASSARVNTEAFF. The DNA for the CDR3 is TGTGCCAGCAGCGCCAGGGTGAACACTGAAGCTTTCTTT.

This chain uses TRBV6-2 or TRBV6-3 with TRBJ2-4, with 10 bases aligning to TRBD2. Germline CDR1 MNHEY, CDR2 SVGEGT. CDR3 length equals 22 residues. V was clipped by 5 bases and J by 0 bases; unmatched bases: 22. CDR3 sequence (DNA): TGTGCCAGCAGTCCGAACCCCTCTAGCGGGAGACGGAATAAGCTAGCCAAAAACATTCAGTACTTC. It yields the protein CASSPNPSSGRRNKLAKNIQYF.

This chain uses TRBV6-2 or TRBV6-3 with TRBJ2-6; tentative D call: TRBD2 (5 bases). Germline loops: CDR1 MNHEY, CDR2 SVGEGT. The CDR3 contains 16 residues. The V end lost 5 bases, the J end lost 0 bases, and 11 bases lay between the germline ends. Here the CDR3 reads CASSDGLNSGANVLTF. The CDR3 coding sequence is TGTGCCAGCAGTGATGGACTGAACTCTGGGGCCAACGTCCTGACTTTC.